One and the same sample provided the 4 T cell receptor beta chains below, sequenced in a study of blood T cell repertoires in COVID-19. Only in-frame clones appear in the TCRdb table, and some are missing; sequencing was by immunoSEQ multiplex PCR. Among more than 150,000 clones, 90% were seen once, and the ten largest hold roughly 0.6%. Sequencing input: peripheral blood. The receptors were gathered from a man aged 50 to 60 with acute or convalescent COVID-19.

The V gene is TRBV7-2, the J gene TRBJ2-5; 13 bases are shared with TRBD2. The CDR3 loop spans 16 amino acids. J was trimmed by 3 bases and V by 1 base; bases with no gene match: 2. The V gene's germline CDR1 is SGHTA and CDR2 FQGNSA. DNA for the CDR3: TGTGCCAGCAGCTTAGTTACTAGCGGGGGGGAAGAGACCCAGTACTTC. Translation: CASSLVTSGGEETQYF.

The V gene is TRBV30, the J gene TRBJ1-4; the D gene is possibly TRBD1 (5 bases). V lost 0 bases to trimming and J lost 6 bases, with 23 bases between them. The germline gives CDR1 GTSNPN, CDR2 SVGIG (reference sequence). The CDR3 spans 18 residues. CDR3 DNA sequence: TGTGCCTGGAGTGTAGGTGGCCAGGGAAGGGGTAGCCATGAAAAACTGTTTTTT. Encoded protein: CAWSVGGQGRGSHEKLFF. The complete variable domain, with remaining parts taken from reference TRBV30 and TRBJ1-4, reads SQTIHQWPATLVQPVGSPLSLECTVEGTSNPNLYWYRQAAGRGLQLLFYSVGIGQISSEVPQNLSASRPQDRQFILSSKKLLLSDSGFYLCAWSVGGQGRGSHEKLFFGSGTQLSVL.

This clone was counted a single time. The gene calls are TRBV27 and TRBJ1-5; weak D call: TRBD1 (5 bases). CDR3 length: 14 residues. Trimming cost V 3 bases and J 4 bases, with 10 bases left between them. The V gene's germline CDR1 is MNHEY and CDR2 SMNVEV (reference sequence). The CDR3 DNA reads TGTGCCAGCAGTTTCTTGGGGCAAAATCAGCCCCAGCATTTT. Its protein product is CASSFLGQNQPQHF.

The chain links TRBV19 to TRBJ1-5; TRBD1 aligns across 7 bases. Germline trimming cut 8 bases from V and 2 bases from J; bases unmatched to any gene: 6. The CDR3 is 14 amino acids. Germline V gene sequence: CDR1 LNHDA, CDR2 SQIVND (reference sequence). The CDR3 DNA reads as TGTGCCAGTGACAGGGAGTGGGGCAATCAGCCCCAGCATTTT. Its protein product is CASDREWGNQPQHF. Variable domain in full (rest from reference TRBV19 and TRBJ1-5): DGGITQSPKYLFRKEGQNVTLSCEQNLNHDAMYWYRQDPGQGLRLIYYSQIVNDFQKGDIAEGYSVSREKKESFPLTVTSAQKNPTAFYLCASDREWGNQPQHFGDGTRLSIL.